This passage covers 5 T cell receptor beta chains from one sample sequenced in a study of Ad26.COV2.S vaccination and SARS-CoV-2 variants. This sample's treatment: some 19 received Ad26.COV2.S at low or high dose, single or two shots; about 5 received placebo; per-sample allocation not given. Sampling was done on day 63 after the first vaccine or placebo injection. Profiling relied on immunoSEQ multiplex PCR, and the TCRdb table lists in-frame clones only, not all of them. The repertoire holds around 300,000 clones, roughly 89% seen once, with approximately 5% in the top ten. This specimen was peripheral blood, taken in a trial of Ad26.COV2.S vaccine versus placebo. The receptors stem from a person between 18 and 65 years old who received the Ad26.COV2.S COVID-19 vaccine or a placebo.

The chain uses TRBV2 and TRBJ2-1, with unresolved D. Germline CDR1 reads SNHLY; CDR2 reads FYNNEI. V lost 6 bases, J lost 5 bases, and 11 bases lay in between. The CDR3 has 13 amino acids. The CDR3 DNA follows: TGTGCCAGCAGGGTCGGACCAAACAATGAGCAGTTCTTC. The encoded protein is CASRVGPNNEQFF.

The CDR3: CASRMTGTYGYTF. The CDR3 DNA reads as TGTGCCAGCAGGATGACAGGGACCTATGGCTACACCTTC. V gene TRBV27 combines with J gene TRBJ1-2; 7 bases map to TRBD1. V trimming: 6 bases; J trimming: 4 bases; junction bases outside the gene matches: 5. From germline, CDR1 is MNHEY and CDR2 SMNVEV (reference sequence). CDR3 length equals 13 residues.

The table lists this clone with a few counts. The chain recombines TRBV7-9 with TRBJ2-3; no definite D call. The ends were cut back, 0 bases at V and 4 bases at J, with 17 bases in the middle. The CDR3 extends over 17 amino acids. Germline-derived CDR1 and CDR2 are SEHNR and FQNEAQ (reference sequence). In DNA, the CDR3 is TGTGCCAGCAGCTTAGCGTCGTTAAAGCGTCGACCAGATACGCAGTATTTT. It encodes CASSLASLKRRPDTQYF.

This rearrangement joins TRBV6-2 or TRBV6-3 to TRBJ1-3; D is unclear. The CDR3 has 19 amino acids. Germline loops: CDR1 MNHEY, CDR2 SVGEGT. V was pared by 2 bases and J by 0 bases, with 20 bases between. CDR3 in amino acids: CASSYPERQLSYSGNTIYF. CDR3 bases: TGTGCCAGCAGTTACCCGGAGCGGCAGCTATCTTACTCTGGAAACACCATATATTTT.

Only one count was recorded for this clone. V usage is TRBV7-2 and J usage is TRBJ1-2, with D perhaps TRBD1 (5 bases). Germline V gene lookup returns CDR1 SGHTA and CDR2 FQGNSA. This CDR3 has 13 residues. The V gene lost 5 bases and the J gene lost 8 bases, with 15 bases spanning the gap. For the CDR3, the DNA is TGTGCCAGCAGCCTCGAGCCCGAGGGGGGCTACACCTTC. It specifies CASSLEPEGGYTF.